This T cell receptor (beta chain) is drawn from a study of radiotherapy plus CTLA-4 blockade in lung cancer. Study details: Of all patients, 15% to 20% responded objectively and approximately 31% showed disease control.

Some clones are missing from TCRdb's copy, which holds only in-frame ones; the method was immunoSEQ multiplex PCR. The sample holds tens of thousands of clones, around three quarters seen once. The CDR3 length is 17 residues. Per the germline V gene, CDR1 is SEHNR and CDR2 is FQNEAQ (reference sequence). The V gene lost 3 bases and the J gene lost 5 bases, with 23 bases spanning the gap. Enrolled patients, whose metastatic non-small-cell lung cancer was chemo-refractory, received focal radiation plus CTLA-4 blockade with ipilimumab. The specimen was peripheral blood, collected from a patient treated with radiotherapy plus ipilimumab. The chain combines TRBV7-9 with TRBJ2-7; possible D gene TRBD1, 5 bases. This clonotype was obtained from a human donor with non-small cell lung cancer whose response to radiotherapy plus ipilimumab could not be evaluated. CDR3 sequence (DNA): TGTGCCAGCAGCTTTGACCGCCCCGGGCCAGAAGGGGACGAGCAGTACTTC. Encoded protein: CASSFDRPGPEGDEQYF.